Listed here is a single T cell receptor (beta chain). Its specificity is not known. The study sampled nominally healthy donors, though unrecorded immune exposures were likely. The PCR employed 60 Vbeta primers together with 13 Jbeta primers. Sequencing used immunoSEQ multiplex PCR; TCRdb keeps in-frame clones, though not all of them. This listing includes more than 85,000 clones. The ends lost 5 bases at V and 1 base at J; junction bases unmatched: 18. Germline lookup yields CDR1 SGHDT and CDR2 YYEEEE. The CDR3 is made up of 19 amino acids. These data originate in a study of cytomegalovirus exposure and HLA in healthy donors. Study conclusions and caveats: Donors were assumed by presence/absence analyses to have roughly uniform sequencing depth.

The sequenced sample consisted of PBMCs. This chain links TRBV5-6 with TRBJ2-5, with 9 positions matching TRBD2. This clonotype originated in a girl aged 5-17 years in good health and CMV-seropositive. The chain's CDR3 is CASSTWRGGLSSFQETQYF. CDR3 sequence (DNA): TGTGCCAGCAGTACGTGGCGGGGGGGCTTGTCTTCGTTCCAAGAGACCCAGTACTTC.